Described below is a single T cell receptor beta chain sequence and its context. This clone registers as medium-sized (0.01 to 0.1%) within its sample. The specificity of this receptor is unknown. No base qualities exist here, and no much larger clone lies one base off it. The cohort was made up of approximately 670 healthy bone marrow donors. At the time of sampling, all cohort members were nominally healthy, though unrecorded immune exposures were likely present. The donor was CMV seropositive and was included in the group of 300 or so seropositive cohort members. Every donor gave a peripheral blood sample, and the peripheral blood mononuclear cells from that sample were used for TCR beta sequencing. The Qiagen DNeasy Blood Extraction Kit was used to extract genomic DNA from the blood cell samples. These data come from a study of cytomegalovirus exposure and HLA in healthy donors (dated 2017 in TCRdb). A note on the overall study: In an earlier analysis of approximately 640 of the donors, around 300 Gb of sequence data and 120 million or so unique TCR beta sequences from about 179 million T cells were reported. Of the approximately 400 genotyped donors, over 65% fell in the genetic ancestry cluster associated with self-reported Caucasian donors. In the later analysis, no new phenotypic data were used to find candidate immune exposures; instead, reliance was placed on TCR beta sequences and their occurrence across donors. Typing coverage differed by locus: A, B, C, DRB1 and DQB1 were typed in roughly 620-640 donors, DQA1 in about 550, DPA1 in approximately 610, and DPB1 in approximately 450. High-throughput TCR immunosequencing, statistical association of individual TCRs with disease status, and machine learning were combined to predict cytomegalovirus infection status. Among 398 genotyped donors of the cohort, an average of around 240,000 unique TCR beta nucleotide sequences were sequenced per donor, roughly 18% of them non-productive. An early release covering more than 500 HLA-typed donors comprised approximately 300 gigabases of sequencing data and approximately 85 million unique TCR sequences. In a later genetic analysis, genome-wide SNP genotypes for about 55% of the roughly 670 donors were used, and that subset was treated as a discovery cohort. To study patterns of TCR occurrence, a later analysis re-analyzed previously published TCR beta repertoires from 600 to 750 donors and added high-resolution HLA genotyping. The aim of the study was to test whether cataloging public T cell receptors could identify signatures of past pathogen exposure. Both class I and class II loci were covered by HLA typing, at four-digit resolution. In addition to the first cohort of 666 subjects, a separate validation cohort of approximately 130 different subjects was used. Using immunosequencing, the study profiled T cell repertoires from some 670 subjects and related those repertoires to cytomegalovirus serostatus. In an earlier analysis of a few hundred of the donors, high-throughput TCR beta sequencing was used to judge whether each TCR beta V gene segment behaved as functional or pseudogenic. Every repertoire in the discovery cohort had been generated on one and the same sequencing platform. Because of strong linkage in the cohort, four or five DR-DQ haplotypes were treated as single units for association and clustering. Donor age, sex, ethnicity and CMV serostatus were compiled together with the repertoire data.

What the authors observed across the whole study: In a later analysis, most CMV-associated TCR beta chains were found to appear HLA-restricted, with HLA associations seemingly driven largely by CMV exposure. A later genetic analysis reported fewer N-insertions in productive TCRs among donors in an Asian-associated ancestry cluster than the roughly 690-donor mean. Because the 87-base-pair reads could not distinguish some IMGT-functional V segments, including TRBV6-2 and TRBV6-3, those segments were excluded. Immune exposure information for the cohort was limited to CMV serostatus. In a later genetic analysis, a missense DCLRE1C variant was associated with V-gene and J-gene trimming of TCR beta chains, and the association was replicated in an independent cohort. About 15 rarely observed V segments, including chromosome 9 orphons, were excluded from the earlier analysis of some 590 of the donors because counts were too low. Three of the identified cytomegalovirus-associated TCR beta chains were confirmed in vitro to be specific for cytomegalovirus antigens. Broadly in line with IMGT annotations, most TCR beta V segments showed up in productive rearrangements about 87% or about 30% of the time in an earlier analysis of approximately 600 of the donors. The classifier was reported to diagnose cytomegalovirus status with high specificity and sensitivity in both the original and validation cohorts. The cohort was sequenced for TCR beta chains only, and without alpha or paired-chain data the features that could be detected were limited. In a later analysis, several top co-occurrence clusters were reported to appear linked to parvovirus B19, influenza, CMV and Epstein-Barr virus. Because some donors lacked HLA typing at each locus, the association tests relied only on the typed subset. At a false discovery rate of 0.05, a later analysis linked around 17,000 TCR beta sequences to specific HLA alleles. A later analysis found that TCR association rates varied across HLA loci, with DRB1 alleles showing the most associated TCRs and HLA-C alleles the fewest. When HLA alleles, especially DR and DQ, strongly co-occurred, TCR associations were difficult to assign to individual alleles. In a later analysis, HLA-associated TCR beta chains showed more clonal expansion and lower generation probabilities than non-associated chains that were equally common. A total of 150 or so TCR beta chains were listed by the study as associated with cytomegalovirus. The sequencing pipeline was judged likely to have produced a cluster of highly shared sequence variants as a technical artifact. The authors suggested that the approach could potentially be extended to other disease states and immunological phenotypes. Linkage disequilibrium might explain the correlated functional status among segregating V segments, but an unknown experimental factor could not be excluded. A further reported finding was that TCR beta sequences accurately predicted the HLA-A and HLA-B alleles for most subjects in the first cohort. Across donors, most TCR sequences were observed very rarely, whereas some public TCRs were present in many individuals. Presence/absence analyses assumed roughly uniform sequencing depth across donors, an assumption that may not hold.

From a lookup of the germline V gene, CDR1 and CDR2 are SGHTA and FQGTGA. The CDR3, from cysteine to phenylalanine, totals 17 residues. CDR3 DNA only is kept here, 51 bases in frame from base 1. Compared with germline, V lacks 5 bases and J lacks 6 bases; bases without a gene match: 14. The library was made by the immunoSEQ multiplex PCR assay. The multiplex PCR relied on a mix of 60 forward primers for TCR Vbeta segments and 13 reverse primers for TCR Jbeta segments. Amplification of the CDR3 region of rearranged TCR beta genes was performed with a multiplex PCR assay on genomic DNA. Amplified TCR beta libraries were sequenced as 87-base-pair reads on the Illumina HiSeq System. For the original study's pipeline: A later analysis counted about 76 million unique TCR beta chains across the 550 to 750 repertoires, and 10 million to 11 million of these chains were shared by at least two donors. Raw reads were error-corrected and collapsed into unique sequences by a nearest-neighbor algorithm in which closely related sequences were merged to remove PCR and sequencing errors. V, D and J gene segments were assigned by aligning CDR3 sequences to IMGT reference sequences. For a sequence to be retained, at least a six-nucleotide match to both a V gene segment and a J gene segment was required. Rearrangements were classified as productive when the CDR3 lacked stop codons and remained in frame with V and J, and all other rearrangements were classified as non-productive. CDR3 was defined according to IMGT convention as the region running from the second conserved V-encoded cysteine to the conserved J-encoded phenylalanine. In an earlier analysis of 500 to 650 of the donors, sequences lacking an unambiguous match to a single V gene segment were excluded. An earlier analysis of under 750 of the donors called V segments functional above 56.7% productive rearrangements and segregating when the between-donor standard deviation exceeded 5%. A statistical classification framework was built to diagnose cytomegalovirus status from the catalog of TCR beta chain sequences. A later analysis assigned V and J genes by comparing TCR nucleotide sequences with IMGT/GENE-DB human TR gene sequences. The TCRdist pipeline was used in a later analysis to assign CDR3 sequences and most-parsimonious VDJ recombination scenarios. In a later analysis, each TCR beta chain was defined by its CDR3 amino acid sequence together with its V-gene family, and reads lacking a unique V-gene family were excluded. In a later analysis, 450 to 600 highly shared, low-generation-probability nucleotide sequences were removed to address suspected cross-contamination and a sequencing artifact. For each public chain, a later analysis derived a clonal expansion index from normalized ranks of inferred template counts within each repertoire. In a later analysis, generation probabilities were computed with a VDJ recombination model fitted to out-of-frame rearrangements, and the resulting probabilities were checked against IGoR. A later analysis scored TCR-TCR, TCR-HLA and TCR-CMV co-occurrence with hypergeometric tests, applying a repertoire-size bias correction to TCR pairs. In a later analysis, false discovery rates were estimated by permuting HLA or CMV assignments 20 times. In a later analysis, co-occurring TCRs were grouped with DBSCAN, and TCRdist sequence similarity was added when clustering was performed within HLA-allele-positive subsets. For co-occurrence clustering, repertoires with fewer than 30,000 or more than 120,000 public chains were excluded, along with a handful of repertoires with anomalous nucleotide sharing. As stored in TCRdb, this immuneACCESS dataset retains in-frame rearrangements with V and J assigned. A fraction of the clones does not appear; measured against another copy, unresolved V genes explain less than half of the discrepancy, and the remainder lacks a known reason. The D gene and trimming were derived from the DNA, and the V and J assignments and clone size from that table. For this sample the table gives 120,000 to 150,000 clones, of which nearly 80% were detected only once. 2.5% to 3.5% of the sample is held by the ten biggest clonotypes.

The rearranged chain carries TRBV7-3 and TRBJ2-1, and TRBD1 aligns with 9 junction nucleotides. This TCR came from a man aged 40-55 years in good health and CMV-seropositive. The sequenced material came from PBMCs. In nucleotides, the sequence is TGTGCCAGCAGCCCAAGAGCCGGGACAGGGTTGCCCAATGAGCAGTTCTTC. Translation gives CASSPRAGTGLPNEQFF.